One sample yielded the 17 T cell receptor beta chains listed below, sequenced in a study of blood T cells in healthy people across ages. Primed by a sample-barcoded 5' primer and a J-beta primer mix, a second PCR proceeded for 7 to 11 cycles. MiXCR was run by TCRdb on the 5' RACE reads, yielding one entry per CDR3 protein. Of about 800,000 distinct CDR3 sequences in the sample, 55% to 70% are singletons; the top ten hold about 20%. The sample was blood. The receptors derive from a man aged 25-45 years in good health.

The sample holds a few counts of this clonotype. The CDR3 coding sequence is TGTGCCAGCAGCCAAAGGACTAGCGGATACAAAAACATTCAGTACTTC. Protein: CASSQRTSGYKNIQYF. The chain carries TRBV4-2 and TRBJ2-4; TRBD2 matches at 10 bases. In germline, CDR1 is LGHNA, CDR2 YNFKEQ. CDR3 length: 16 amino acids. Unmatched junction bases numbered 4, after V lost 2 bases and J lost 3 bases.

In its sample, this clonotype was seen once. CDR3 nucleotide sequence: TGTGCCACCAGCAGTGATGACGGAAGTTATAGCAATCAGCCCCAGCATTTT. Encoded protein: CATSSDDGSYSNQPQHF. The V call is TRBV15, the J call TRBJ1-5; D unresolved. The CDR3 runs 17 residues. Germline values: CDR1 LNHNV, CDR2 YYDKDF (reference sequence). Trimming took off 3 bases at V and 0 bases at J, with 15 bases between the two ends.

There are many counts of this clonotype. The rearrangement joins TRBV20-1 to TRBJ2-5, with no clear D. CDR1 and CDR2 from the germline V gene are DFQATT and SNEGSKA (reference sequence). V was clipped by 6 bases and J by 2 bases, with 16 bases between them. The length of the CDR3 is 14 residues. The CDR3 coding sequence is TGCAGTGCCGTAGGACCGCCCCCTCAAGAGACCCAGTACTTC. Translated, it gives CSAVGPPPQETQYF.

The CDR3 DNA reads TGCAGTGGAGGGGGGAGCTCTTACGATGAGCAGTTCTTC. Its translation: CSGGGSSYDEQFF. V gene TRBV20-1 combines with J gene TRBJ2-1, with D perhaps TRBD1 or TRBD2 (6 bases each). Germline V CDR1 and CDR2: DFQATT, SNEGSKA (reference sequence). The length of the CDR3 is 13 residues. V was trimmed by 7 bases and J by 8 bases, leaving 18 bases between them.

The chain combines TRBV10-2 with TRBJ2-7; 7 bases line up with TRBD1. The CDR3 extends over 16 amino acids. V lost 0 bases to trimming and J lost 2 bases; unmatched junction nucleotides: 7. The germline CDR1 and CDR2 sequences are WSHSY and SAAADI. CDR3 protein: CASSESRGGEPYEQYF. Written as DNA, the CDR3 is TGCGCCAGCAGTGAGTCGAGAGGGGGCGAACCCTACGAGCAGTACTTC.

CDR3 coding DNA: TGTGCCAGCAGCCAAGATCTCGAACAGTTATATGGCTACACCTTC. This sequence encodes CASSQDLEQLYGYTF. V gene TRBV14 combines with J gene TRBJ1-2; D is unclear. This CDR3 has 15 residues. CDR1 is SGHDN and CDR2 is FVKESK in the germline V gene. V was pared by 0 bases and J by 5 bases, with 13 bases between.

The CDR3 nucleotides read TGCAGCGTTTCTTTACAGTCCGCCTACGAGCAGTACTTC. Protein product: CSVSLQSAYEQYF. This chain joins TRBV29-1 and TRBJ2-7; D gene uncertain. This CDR3 spans 13 amino acids. Germline V CDR1 and CDR2: SQVTM, ANQGSEA. V lost 5 bases, J lost 2 bases, and 13 bases lay in between.

The chain links TRBV7-9 to TRBJ2-4, with D perhaps assigned TRBD1 or TRBD2 (6 bases each). Trimming removed 7 bases from V and 1 base from J, with 17 bases in between. The germline V gene has CDR1 SEHNR and CDR2 FQNEAQ (reference sequence). The CDR3 runs 16 residues. CDR3 sequence reads: CASTAGGEAAKNIQYF. CDR3 nucleotides: TGTGCCAGCACCGCCGGGGGCGAAGCTGCCAAAAACATTCAGTACTTC.

The V call is TRBV10-3, the J call TRBJ1-4, with D perhaps TRBD1 (5 bases). CDR1 ENHRY and CDR2 SYGVKD come from the germline V gene. This CDR3 region has 13 residues. Trimming cost V 3 bases and J 6 bases, with 8 bases left between them. The CDR3, as DNA: TGTGCCATCAGTGAAGCGACAGATGAAAAACTGTTTTTT. Translating it yields CAISEATDEKLFF.

The V and J genes are TRBV25-1 and TRBJ1-2; no clear D gene. Trimming took off 3 bases at V and 1 base at J, with 6 bases between the two ends. The CDR3 runs to 13 residues. Germline loops: CDR1 MGHDK, CDR2 SYGVNS. CDR3 DNA: TGTGCCAGCAGTGAGAAGCGTAACTATGGCTACACCTTC. It is translated as CASSEKRNYGYTF.

This clonotype came up many times. The rearrangement joins TRBV12-3 or TRBV12-4 to TRBJ1-2; D call uncertain. The CDR3 has 13 residues. V lost 6 bases and J lost 4, with 12 bases in between. CDR3 nucleotide sequence: TGTGCCAGCAGCCTTTCCAACTCCTATGGCTACACCTTC. This sequence encodes CASSLSNSYGYTF.

As to this clonotype: Just one base apart from a much larger clone, this may be a read error. The V call is TRBV10-3, the J call TRBJ2-7, with D unclear. This CDR3 has 13 residues. Germline CDR1 reads ENHRY; CDR2 reads SYGVKD. Trimming shortened V by 3 bases and J by 0 bases, and 6 bases separated the two germline ends. The DNA for the CDR3 is TGTGCCATCAGTGAAGGCCTCTCCTACGAGCAGTACTTC. This codes for CAISEGLSYEQYF.

The V call is TRBV7-3, the J call TRBJ2-1; possibly TRBD2 for D (7 bases). The V end lost 1 base, the J end lost 0 bases, and 13 bases lay between the germline ends. The CDR3 is 17 amino acids. CDR1 and CDR2 (germline): SGHTA, FQGTGA. The CDR3 nucleotides are TGTGCCAGCAGCTTAAAGCGGGACACGGCCTCCTACAATGAGCAGTTCTTC. This encodes CASSLKRDTASYNEQFF.

This clonotype was detected ten times or more. This chain joins TRBV7-2 and TRBJ2-5, with no clear D. Trimming cost V 5 bases and J 5 bases, with 6 bases left between them. CDR1 and CDR2 from the germline V gene are SGHTA and FQGNSA. The CDR3 consists of 11 residues. The CDR3 DNA follows: TGTGCCAGCAGCCCCCGGGAGACCCAGTACTTC. Protein: CASSPRETQYF.

This rearrangement joins TRBV14 to TRBJ2-2, with 9 bases aligning to TRBD1. The CDR3 contains 16 residues. V lost 4 bases, J lost 5 bases, and 8 bases stayed unmatched. Germline V gene data show CDR1 as SGHDN and CDR2 as FVKESK. The CDR3 protein is CASSRWGTGRTGELFF. CDR3 in DNA: TGTGCCAGCAGCCGCTGGGGGACAGGGAGGACCGGGGAGCTGTTTTTT.

The chain has TRBV4-3 and TRBJ2-4; maybe TRBD2 (5 bases). CDR3 size: 17 residues. The V and J ends lost 0 bases and 13 bases respectively, with 25 bases between them. Germline assignment: CDR1 LGHNA and CDR2 YSLEER. As DNA, the CDR3 is TGCGCCAGCAGCCAAGATCGGCGAGGGAACCGACTTGGGGAGCAGTACTTC. Translating gives CASSQDRRGNRLGEQYF.

The rearrangement uses TRBV29-1 and TRBJ2-3; 9 bases line up with TRBD1. Germline lookup yields CDR1 SQVTM and CDR2 ANQGSEA. The CDR3 is 15 residues long. The V and J ends lost 7 bases and 3 bases, in that order; junction bases with no gene match: 11. The CDR3 here is CSGTPGQGRTDTQYF. The DNA of the CDR3 is TGCAGCGGAACACCGGGACAGGGTAGGACAGATACGCAGTATTTT.